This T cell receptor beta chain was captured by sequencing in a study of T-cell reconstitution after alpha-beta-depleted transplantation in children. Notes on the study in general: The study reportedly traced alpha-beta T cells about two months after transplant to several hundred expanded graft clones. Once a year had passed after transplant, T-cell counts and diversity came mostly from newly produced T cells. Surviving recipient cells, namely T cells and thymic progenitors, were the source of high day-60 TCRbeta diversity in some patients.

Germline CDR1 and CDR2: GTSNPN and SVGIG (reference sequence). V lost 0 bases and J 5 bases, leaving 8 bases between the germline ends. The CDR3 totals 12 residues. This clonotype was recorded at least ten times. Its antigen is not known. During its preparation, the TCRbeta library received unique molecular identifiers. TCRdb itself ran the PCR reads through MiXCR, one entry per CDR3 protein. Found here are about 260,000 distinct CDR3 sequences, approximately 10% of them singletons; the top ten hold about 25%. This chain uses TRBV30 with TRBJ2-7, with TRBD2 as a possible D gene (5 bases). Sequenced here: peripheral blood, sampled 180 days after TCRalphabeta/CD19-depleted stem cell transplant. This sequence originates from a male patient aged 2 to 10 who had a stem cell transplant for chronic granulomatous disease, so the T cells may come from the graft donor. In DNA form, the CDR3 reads TGTGCCTGGAGTGTCCCCGGGGACGAGCAGTACTTC. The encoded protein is CAWSVPGDEQYF.